This TCR beta chain appears in the sequencing data of a study of identical twins. Healthy Caucasians alone served as donors. Per the germline V gene, CDR1 is SEHNR and CDR2 is FQNEAQ (reference sequence). Losses at the gene ends were 5 bases for V and 3 bases for J; bases not matched to a gene: 4. CDR3 length equals 13 residues. A universal primer site came from template switching; cDNA carried unique molecular identifiers. Using its own MiXCR run on the 5' RACE reads, TCRdb lists one record per CDR3 protein. Here the sample spans about 530,000 distinct CDR3 sequences, approximately 16% being singletons. Another study also made use of these data, one on yellow fever vaccine responses in identical twins.

The chain has TRBV7-9 and TRBJ2-7, with TRBD1 matching 7 bases. This clonotype was sampled from a woman between 18 and 29 years old in good health. Sequenced input: CD4+ T cells sorted from blood. Written as DNA, the CDR3 is TGTGCCAGCAGCACCCGGGACAGCTACGAGCAGTACGTC. Translation gives CASSTRDSYEQYV.